The 7 T cell receptor beta chains listed next were all sequenced from one sample in a study of human T cells and chemical hapten exposure. TCRdb processed the RACE reads anew with MiXCR; each CDR3 protein has one entry. The top ten clones hold less than 3% of a sample with about 260,000 distinct CDR3 sequences, about 8.6% of them seen once. As for time point: pre-sensitization, week 0. Stated treatment: therapeutic diphenylcyclopropenone sensitization with weekly scalp DPC. The sequenced sample was whole blood, obtained in connection with sensitization to the hapten diphenylcyclopropenone (DPC). These receptor sequences come from a woman aged 40 to 50 with alopecia areata. Some clones in this sample may be carry-over from other donors' samples.

This clonotype was counted at least ten times. The rearrangement joins TRBV4-1 to TRBJ1-1; TRBD1 might be the D (5 bases). The germline V and J ends were trimmed by 3 bases and 0 bases, with 14 bases remaining between them. This CDR3 spans 16 amino acids. Germline V gene lookup returns CDR1 MGHRA and CDR2 YSYEKL. The CDR3 nucleotides are TGCGCCAGCAGCCACCCAAGACAGATCATGAACACTGAAGCTTTCTTT. Its protein product is CASSHPRQIMNTEAFF.

This clonotype came up a few times. The chain couples TRBV6-5 to TRBJ1-3, with D possibly matching TRBD1 (5 bases). Germline CDR1 MNHEY, CDR2 SVGAGI. The CDR3 loop spans 14 amino acids. V dropped 6 bases and J dropped 5 bases, with 14 bases sitting between them. CDR3 region: CASRPPGNRNTIYF. The CDR3 DNA reads as TGTGCCAGCAGACCCCCAGGGAACAGAAACACCATATATTTT.

This chain joins TRBV28 and TRBJ2-3; 8 nucleotides line up with TRBD1. The CDR3 is 13 residues long. V gave up 6 bases and J gave up 5 bases; unmatched junction bases: 4. Germline V gene lookup returns CDR1 MDHEN and CDR2 SYDVKM. The CDR3 protein is CASSTTGEDTQYF. The CDR3 coding sequence is TGTGCCAGCAGCACGACAGGGGAAGATACGCAGTATTTT.

This clonotype was seen a few times. The chain has TRBV18 and TRBJ2-7, with 8 bases identical to TRBD1. J gave up 12 bases and V 3 bases, and 10 bases lay outside the gene matches. Looked up from germline, CDR1 is KGHSH and CDR2 is LQKENI. The CDR3 has 13 amino acids. The CDR3 sequence: CASSPLGQGALYF. In DNA, the CDR3 is TGTGCCAGCTCACCCCTTGGACAGGGTGCCCTGTACTTC.

Points on this clonotype: An end of the junction does not agree with germline; a read error may underlie this. V gene TRBV28 combines with J gene TRBJ2-1; no reliable D call. The CDR3 extends over 13 amino acids. CDR1 MDHEN and CDR2 SYDVKM come from the germline V gene. This CDR3 is CASSSMSGNGQFF. For the CDR3, the DNA is TGTGCCAGCAGTTCTATGTCTGGGAATGGGCAGTTCTTC.

This clonotype was seen only a few times. The chain joins TRBV6-5 to TRBJ2-3, with 12 bases that match TRBD1. This CDR3 contains 16 residues. Germline CDR1 and CDR2: MNHEY and SVGAGI. The V segment lost 5 bases and the J segment 2 bases; nucleotides outside the gene matches: 5. The CDR3 sequence: CASSRGQGAVTDTQYF. CDR3 DNA: TGTGCCAGCAGTCGGGGACAGGGGGCGGTCACAGATACGCAGTATTTT.

This clonotype was detected only a few times. V and J are TRBV6-2 or TRBV6-3 and TRBJ2-1; maybe TRBD2 (6 bases). CDR3 length: 13 amino acids. V was pared by 4 bases and J by 5 bases, with 9 bases between. Germline V gene data show CDR1 as MNHEY and CDR2 as SVGEGT. CDR3 DNA: TGTGCCAGCAGTTGGGCGGGACACAATGAGCAGTTCTTC. Residues: CASSWAGHNEQFF.